This T cell receptor (beta chain) was sequenced for a study of shared clonotypes between healthy human individuals. Study-level points and caveats: Around 5% of naive CD4 clonotypes were common to a few donors.

The length of the CDR3 is 15 residues. V lost 0 bases and J 2 bases, leaving 11 bases between the germline ends. Germline CDR1 SGHNT, CDR2 YYREEE (reference sequence). Data came from immunoSEQ multiplex PCR; TCRdb stores just in-frame clones and leaves some out. Here the sample spans over 2 million clones, 85% to 95% being singletons. On this clone: Its antigen remains unknown.

This TCR was recovered from a man between 18 and 35 years old in good health. Some clones in this sample may be carry-over from other donors' samples. The sequencing sample was made of naive CD4+ T cells from PBMCs. Subset denoted: CD45RA+ positively selected. The V and J genes are TRBV5-4 and TRBJ1-2; D is ambiguous. CDR3 region: CASSLEARKNYGYTF. In nucleotides, the CDR3 is TGTGCCAGCAGCTTGGAAGCCAGAAAAAACTATGGCTACACCTTC.